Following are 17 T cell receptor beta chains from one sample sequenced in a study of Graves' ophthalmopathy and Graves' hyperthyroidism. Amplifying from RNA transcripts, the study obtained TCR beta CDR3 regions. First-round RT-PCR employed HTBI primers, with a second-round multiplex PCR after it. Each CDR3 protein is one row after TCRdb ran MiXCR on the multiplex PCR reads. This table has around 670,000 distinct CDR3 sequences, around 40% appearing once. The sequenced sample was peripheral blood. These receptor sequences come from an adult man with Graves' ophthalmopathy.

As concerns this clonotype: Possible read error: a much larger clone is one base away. The CDR3 DNA reads TGTGCCATCAGCAGTATTGCAGGGGATTCACCCCTCCACTTT. Translating it yields CAISSIAGDSPLHF. The chain combines TRBV10-3 with TRBJ1-6; D perhaps matches TRBD1 (6 bases). This CDR3 is built from 14 residues. Trimming removed 6 bases from V and 8 bases from J, with 14 bases in between. Germline lookup yields CDR1 ENHRY and CDR2 SYGVKD.

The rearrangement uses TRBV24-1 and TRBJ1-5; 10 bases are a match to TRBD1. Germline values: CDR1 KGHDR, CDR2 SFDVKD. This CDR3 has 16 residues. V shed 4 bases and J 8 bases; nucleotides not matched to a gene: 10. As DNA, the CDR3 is TGTGCCACCAGTGACCCAGGGACAGGGGTTACGGAGCCCCAGCATTTT. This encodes CATSDPGTGVTEPQHF.

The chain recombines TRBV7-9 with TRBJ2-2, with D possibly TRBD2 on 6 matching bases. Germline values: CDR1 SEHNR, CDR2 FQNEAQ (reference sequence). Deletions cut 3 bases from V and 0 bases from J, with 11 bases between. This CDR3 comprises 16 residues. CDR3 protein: CASSFIWGANTGELFF. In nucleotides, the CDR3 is TGTGCCAGCAGCTTTATCTGGGGGGCGAACACCGGGGAGCTGTTTTTT.

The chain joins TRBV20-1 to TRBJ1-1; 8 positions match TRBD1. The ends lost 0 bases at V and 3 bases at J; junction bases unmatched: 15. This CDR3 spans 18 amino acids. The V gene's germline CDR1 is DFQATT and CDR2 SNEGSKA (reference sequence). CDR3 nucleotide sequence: TGCAGTGCTAGAGATGAGGCGCAGGGGGCGCGAGTGGACACTGAAGCTTTCTTT. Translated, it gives CSARDEAQGARVDTEAFF.

This chain's CDR3 is CSSSRLAGAETQYF. CDR3 coding DNA: TGCAGCAGCTCGAGACTAGCGGGGGCAGAGACCCAGTACTTC. This chain links TRBV29-1 with TRBJ2-5, with 12 bases lining up with TRBD2. In germline, CDR1 is SQVTM, CDR2 ANQGSEA. This CDR3 has 14 residues. V shed 8 bases and J 4 bases; nucleotides not matched to a gene: 8.

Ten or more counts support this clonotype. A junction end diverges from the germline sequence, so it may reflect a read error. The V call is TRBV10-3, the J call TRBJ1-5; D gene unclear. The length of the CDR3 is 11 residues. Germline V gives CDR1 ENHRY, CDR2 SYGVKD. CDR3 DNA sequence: TGTGCCAGCAGTGAAGCCCGGCCCCAGCATTTT. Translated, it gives CASSEARPQHF.

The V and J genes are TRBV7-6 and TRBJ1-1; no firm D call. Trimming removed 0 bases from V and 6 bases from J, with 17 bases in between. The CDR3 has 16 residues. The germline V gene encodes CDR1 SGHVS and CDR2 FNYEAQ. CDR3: CASSLAPERISSEAFF. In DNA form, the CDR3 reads TGTGCCAGCAGCTTAGCGCCTGAGAGGATCTCTTCTGAAGCTTTCTTT.

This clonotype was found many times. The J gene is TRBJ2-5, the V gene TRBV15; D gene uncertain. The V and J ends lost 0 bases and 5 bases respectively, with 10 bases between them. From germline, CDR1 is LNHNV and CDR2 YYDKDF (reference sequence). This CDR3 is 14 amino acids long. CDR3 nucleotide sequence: TGTGCCACCAGCAGAGAGTTTGCTTTGGAGACCCAGTACTTC. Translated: CATSREFALETQYF.

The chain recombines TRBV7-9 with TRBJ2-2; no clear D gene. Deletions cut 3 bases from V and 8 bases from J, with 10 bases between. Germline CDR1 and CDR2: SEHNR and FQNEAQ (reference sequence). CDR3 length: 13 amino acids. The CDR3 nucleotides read TGTGCCAGCAGCTTGGAGCCCCAGGGGGAGCTGTTTTTT. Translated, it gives CASSLEPQGELFF.

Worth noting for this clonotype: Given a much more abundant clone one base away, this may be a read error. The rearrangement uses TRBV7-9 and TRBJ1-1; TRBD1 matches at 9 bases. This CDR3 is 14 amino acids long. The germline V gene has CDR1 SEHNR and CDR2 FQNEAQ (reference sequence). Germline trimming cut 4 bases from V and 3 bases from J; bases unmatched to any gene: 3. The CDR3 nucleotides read TGTGCCAGCAGCTCACAGGGGGCGCACACTGAAGCTTTCTTT. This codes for CASSSQGAHTEAFF.

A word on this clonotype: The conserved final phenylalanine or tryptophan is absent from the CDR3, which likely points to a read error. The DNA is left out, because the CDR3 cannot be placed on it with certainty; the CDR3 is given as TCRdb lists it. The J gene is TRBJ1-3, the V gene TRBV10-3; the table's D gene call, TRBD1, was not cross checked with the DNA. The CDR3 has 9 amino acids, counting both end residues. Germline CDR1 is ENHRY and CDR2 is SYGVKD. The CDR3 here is CAISRTDRT.

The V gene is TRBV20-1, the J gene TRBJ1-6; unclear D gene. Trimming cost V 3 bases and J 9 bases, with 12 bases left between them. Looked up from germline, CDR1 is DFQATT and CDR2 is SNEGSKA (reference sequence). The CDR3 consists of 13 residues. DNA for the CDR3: TGCAGTGCTAGCCGGGATATCGCTTCACCCCTCCACTTT. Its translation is CSASRDIASPLHF.

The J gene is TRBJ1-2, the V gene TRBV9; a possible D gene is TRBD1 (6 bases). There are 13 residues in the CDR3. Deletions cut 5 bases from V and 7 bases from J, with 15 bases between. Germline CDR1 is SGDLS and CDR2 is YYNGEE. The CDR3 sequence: CASSWARGPGYTF. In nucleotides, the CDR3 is TGTGCCAGCAGTTGGGCCCGGGGGCCTGGCTACACCTTC.

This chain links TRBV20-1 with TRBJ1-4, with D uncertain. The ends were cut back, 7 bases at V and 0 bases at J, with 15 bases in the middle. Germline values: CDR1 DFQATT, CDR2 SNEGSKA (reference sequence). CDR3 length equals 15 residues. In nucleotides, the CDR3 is TGCAGTGTTTGGAACTTCGACCCAACTAATGAAAAACTGTTTTTT. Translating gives CSVWNFDPTNEKLFF.

The chain's CDR3 is CASSDSPGNTEAFF. DNA for the CDR3: TGTGCCAGCAGTGACTCTCCAGGAAACACTGAAGCTTTCTTT. This chain links TRBV6-4 with TRBJ1-1; D gene uncertain. CDR3 size: 14 residues. Per the germline V gene, CDR1 is MRHNA and CDR2 is SNTAGT. Trimming pared 0 bases from V and 2 bases from J, leaving 7 bases between.

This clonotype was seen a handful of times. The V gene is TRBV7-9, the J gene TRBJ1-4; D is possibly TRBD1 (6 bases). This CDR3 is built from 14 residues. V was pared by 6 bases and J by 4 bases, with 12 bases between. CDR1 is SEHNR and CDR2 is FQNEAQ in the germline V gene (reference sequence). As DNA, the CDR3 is TGTGCCAGCAGGGCAAGGGGGGATAATGAAAAACTGTTTTTT. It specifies CASRARGDNEKLFF.

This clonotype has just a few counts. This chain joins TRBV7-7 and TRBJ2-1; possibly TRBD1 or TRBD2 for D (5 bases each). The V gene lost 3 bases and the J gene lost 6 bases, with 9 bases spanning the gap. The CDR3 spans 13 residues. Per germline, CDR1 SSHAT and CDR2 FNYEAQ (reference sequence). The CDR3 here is CASSFVRGNEQFF. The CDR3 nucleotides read TGTGCCAGCAGCTTCGTGAGGGGCAATGAGCAGTTCTTC.